The 8 T cell receptor beta chains below all came from one sample that was sequenced in a study of cytomegalovirus exposure and HLA in healthy donors. The PCR made use of 60 Vbeta and 13 Jbeta primers. Sequencing was performed with immunoSEQ multiplex PCR; in TCRdb, only in-frame clones are kept and a portion is missing. The sample table includes over 100,000 clones. Sequencing input: PBMCs. These receptors were collected from a man aged 30 to 39 in good health and CMV-seronegative.

Regarding this clone: One junction end disagrees with the germline gene, perhaps due to a read error. The same CDR3 is also encoded by other DNA sequences in this sample. The chain has TRBV13 and TRBJ2-5, with D unresolved. The CDR3 runs to 14 residues. CDR1 and CDR2 (germline): PRHDT, FYEKMQ (reference sequence). DNA of the CDR3: TGCGCCAGCTCCTCTCGCGGTTTCCAAGAGACCCAGTACTTC. Translated: CASSSRGFQETQYF. Combining the CDR3 with reference TRBV13 and TRBJ2-5 gives the whole variable domain AAGVIQSPRHLIKEKRETATLKCYPIPRHDTVYWYQQGPGQDPQFLISFYEKMQSDKGSIPDRFSAQQFSDYHSELNMSSLELGDSALYFCASSSRGFQETQYFGPGTRLLVL.

The chain is built from TRBV19 and TRBJ1-5; D may be TRBD1 (5 bases). V lost 10 bases and J lost 9, with 25 bases in between. There are 15 residues in the CDR3. CDR1 is LNHDA, CDR2 SQIVND, per germline (reference sequence). The CDR3 DNA sequence: TGTGCCACTTCGACTGGCGGGGCCGGTAAAGGGCCCCAGCATTTT. Residues: CATSTGGAGKGPQHF.

V is TRBV6-6 and J is TRBJ2-1; 7 bases line up with TRBD2. Trimming at V came to 7 bases and at J to 0 bases, leaving 3 bases not matched to a gene. Germline CDR1 reads MNHNY; CDR2 reads SVGAGI (reference sequence). This CDR3 comprises 14 residues. The CDR3 here is CASIRTSSYNEQFF. In nucleotides, the CDR3 is TGTGCCAGCATTCGGACTAGCTCCTACAATGAGCAGTTCTTC.

This chain uses TRBV7-2 with TRBJ1-5, with 7 bases identical to TRBD1. The V and J ends lost 6 bases and 5 bases, in that order; junction bases with no gene match: 10. CDR1 and CDR2 from the germline V gene are SGHTA and FQGNSA. The CDR3 contains 15 residues. CDR3 in amino acids: CASSLTGEPHQPQHF. Here the CDR3 DNA reads TGTGCCAGCAGTTTAACAGGGGAGCCTCATCAGCCCCAGCATTTT.

The chain links TRBV15 to TRBJ2-5; 9 bases are a match to TRBD1. This CDR3 is built from 15 residues. The germline CDR1 and CDR2 sequences are LNHNV and YYDKDF (reference sequence). V was clipped by 0 bases and J by 6 bases; unmatched bases: 5. The CDR3, as DNA: TGTGCCACCAGCAGAGAGGACAGGGGTCCACAGACCCAGTACTTC. Residues: CATSREDRGPQTQYF.

The chain carries TRBV7-9 and TRBJ1-1; unclear D gene. Germline CDR1 is SEHNR and CDR2 is FQNEAQ (reference sequence). CDR3 length: 12 amino acids. V lost 5 bases to trimming and J lost 4 bases, with 8 bases between them. The CDR3 nucleotides read TGTGCCAGCAGCCCTGCCAGCACTGAAGCTTTCTTT. Protein sequence: CASSPASTEAFF.

The V call is TRBV5-1, the J call TRBJ2-3; 9 nucleotides align to TRBD1. This CDR3 spans 13 amino acids. Germline lookup yields CDR1 SGHRS and CDR2 YFSETQ. Germline trimming cut 4 bases from V and 3 bases from J; bases unmatched to any gene: 0. CDR3 DNA: TGCGCCAGCAGCGGACAGGGGACAGATACGCAGTATTTT. Residues: CASSGQGTDTQYF.

The gene calls are TRBV10-2 and TRBJ1-5; 11 bases match TRBD1. This CDR3 contains 14 residues. CDR1 is WSHSY and CDR2 is SAAADI in the germline V gene. V lost 8 bases, J lost 4 bases, and 4 bases stayed unmatched. The CDR3 loop is CASSGTGGNQPQHF. CDR3 in DNA: TGCGCCAGCTCGGGGACAGGGGGGAATCAGCCCCAGCATTTT.